These T cell receptor beta chains were read from a single sample in a study of CXCR3-negative and CXCR3-positive naive CD8 T cells. TCRdb re-called the 5' RACE reads and gives one entry per CDR3 protein, without DNA. The sample totals roughly 48,000 distinct CDR3 sequences. Material: memory CD8+ T cells from blood. Every receptor here comes from a human donor in good health. Some clones in this sample may be carry-over from other donors' samples. Both conserved end residues are part of each CDR3. Not every row has a clone size; where given, it reads once, few, many or a size class.

j_gene,v_gene,abundance,CDR3aa
TRBJ2-7,TRBV13,.,CASSLVPRDEQYF
TRBJ1-1,TRBV7-9,.,CASSYLGGTGPNTEAFF
TRBJ1-6,TRBV12-3/TRBV12-4,.,CASSFEGDDSPLHF
TRBJ2-5,TRBV29-1,.,CSAHRANGGETQYF
TRBJ2-7,TRBV7-9,medium-sized,CASSLSTESSYEQYF
TRBJ2-4,TRBV7-9,.,CASSKTGMGGNIQYF
TRBJ2-3,TRBV7-9,.,CASSSYRDRDTDTQYF
TRBJ2-2,TRBV29-1,.,CSVEDRVGELFF
TRBJ1-1,TRBV7-2,.,CASSLGARNIEAFF
TRBJ2-3,TRBV29-1,.,CSGDGIVVGDTQYF
TRBJ2-7,TRBV29-1,.,CSVEAGRDSYEQYF
TRBJ1-1,TRBV9,.,CASSVKERTEAFF
TRBJ2-7,TRBV27,.,CASSQTVAYEQYF
TRBJ1-2,TRBV4-2,.,CASSQEKGSGYGYTF
TRBJ2-1,TRBV2,.,CASTSGGGWVEQFF
TRBJ2-7,TRBV7-3,.,CASSLGYSGEQYF
TRBJ2-3,TRBV28,.,CASSPGGTQYF
TRBJ2-5,TRBV15,.,CATSRLRGLVETQYF
TRBJ1-1,TRBV28,.,CASSWGAGNTEAFF
TRBJ2-7,TRBV6-5,.,CASRLTGYSYEQYF
TRBJ2-1,TRBV7-9,.,CATPGTGANEQFF
TRBJ2-2,TRBV20-1,.,CSASPAGVGTGELFF
TRBJ1-1,TRBV18,.,CASSKEHGTEAFF
TRBJ1-3,TRBV6-6,.,CASSYSPDSGNTTYF
TRBJ2-7,TRBV12-3/TRBV12-4,medium-sized,CASSLDGTEAYEQYF
TRBJ2-7,TRBV7-9,.,CASSPYISGDEQYF
TRBJ1-1,TRBV7-9,.,CASDRQGVGTFF
TRBJ2-7,TRBV29-1,.,CSVDGLNGGYEQYF
TRBJ2-2,TRBV3-1,.,CASSHQGPGELFF
TRBJ1-2,TRBV12-3/TRBV12-4,.,CASSFKAGGYTF
TRBJ2-5,TRBV2,.,CASLEGETQYF
TRBJ2-2,TRBV21-1,.,CASSSRKKTGELFF
TRBJ2-3,TRBV11-2,.,CASSAGPSDTQYF
TRBJ1-4,TRBV7-6,large,CASSPAPGPAIAKLFF
TRBJ1-5,TRBV12-3/TRBV12-4,.,CASTLEEGKGDQPQHF
TRBJ1-2,TRBV20-1,.,CSADRDPQGNYGYTF
TRBJ2-2,TRBV6-4,.,CASSGTSGGTGELFF
TRBJ1-6,TRBV4-3,.,CASSQELENSPLHF
TRBJ2-2,TRBV29-1,.,CSVAVMGGELFF
TRBJ1-1,TRBV28,.,CASSLQGRTEAFF
TRBJ2-4,TRBV21-1,.,CASSTGGPAKNIQYF
TRBJ2-2,TRBV29-1,.,CSALVATGELFF
TRBJ1-3,TRBV7-6,.,CASSLEPSSGNTIYF
TRBJ1-6,TRBV28,.,CASREDRENSPLHF
TRBJ2-5,TRBV29-1,.,CSVVGLVSGSFEETQYF
TRBJ2-3,TRBV28,.,CASSLQGANTDTQYF
TRBJ2-2,TRBV5-1,.,CASRDRRDLNTGELFF
TRBJ2-7,TRBV4-1,.,CASSPFDRGYEQYF
TRBJ2-7,TRBV6-2/TRBV6-3,.,CASSFGTGTSDEQYF
TRBJ1-5,TRBV5-5,.,CASSPYAGFVQANQPQHF
TRBJ1-2,TRBV29-1,.,CSGRGRRGYTF
TRBJ2-5,TRBV12-3/TRBV12-4,.,CASSDAGTTGETQYF
TRBJ2-3,TRBV7-8,.,CASSLHPGTSEGNTQYF